The clone carrying this T cell receptor (beta chain) was detected only a few times. What it recognizes is unknown. Prepared libraries of TCR beta cDNA carried unique molecular identifiers. TCRdb independently ran MiXCR on the PCR reads; one entry per CDR3 protein. The sample has 650,000 to 850,000 distinct CDR3 sequences; 53% are singletons. This sample is drawn from a study of post-analysis software for immune sequencing data. Study observations and caveats: Four to six TRBV segments were significantly more frequent in patients than in controls. TRBV5-6, TRBV5-1 and TRBV20-1 were among these segments.

Per germline, CDR1 SGHRS and CDR2 YFSETQ. The V end was cut by 0 bases, the J end by 9 bases, with 20 bases between. CDR3 length: 16 residues. Sequencing input: blood. The receptor was isolated from a girl between 10 and 17 years old with multiple sclerosis. This sequence joins TRBV5-1 and TRBJ2-3; D perhaps matches TRBD1 (6 bases). The CDR3 reads CASSLAFHRVGGTQYF. The CDR3 nucleotides are TGCGCCAGCAGCTTGGCCTTTCACAGGGTGGGTGGAACGCAGTATTTT.